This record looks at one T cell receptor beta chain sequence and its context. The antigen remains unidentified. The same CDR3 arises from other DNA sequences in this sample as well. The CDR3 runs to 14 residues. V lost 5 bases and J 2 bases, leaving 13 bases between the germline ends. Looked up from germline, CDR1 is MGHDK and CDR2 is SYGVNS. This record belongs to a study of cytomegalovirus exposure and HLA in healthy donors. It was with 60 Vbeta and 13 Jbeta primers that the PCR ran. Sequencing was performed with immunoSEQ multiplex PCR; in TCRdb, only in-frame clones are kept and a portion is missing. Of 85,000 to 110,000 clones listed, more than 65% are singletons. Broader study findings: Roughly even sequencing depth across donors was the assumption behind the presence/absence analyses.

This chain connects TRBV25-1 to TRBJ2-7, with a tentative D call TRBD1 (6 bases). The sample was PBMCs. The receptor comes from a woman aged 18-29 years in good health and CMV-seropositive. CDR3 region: CASSFSGTTYEQYF. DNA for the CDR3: TGTGCCAGCAGTTTCTCCGGGACAACCTACGAGCAGTACTTC.